This entry describes one T cell receptor (beta chain). These data come from a study of control samples from healthy donors and cancer patients. The germline gives CDR1 LGHNA, CDR2 YNFKEQ. The CDR3 has 16 amino acids. The ends were cut back, 0 bases at V and 4 bases at J, with 15 bases in the middle. Assay used: immunoSEQ multiplex PCR; TCRdb lists only in-frame clones, some missing. The repertoire has about 170,000 clones, 91% of them found once; the top ten carry about 1.6%. This chain links TRBV4-2 with TRBJ2-5; TRBD2 is a possible D gene (7 bases). Sequenced input: blood. The receptor was derived from a woman aged 25 to 39 in good health. CDR3 protein: CASSQELGGGPETQYF. CDR3 nucleotides: TGTGCCAGCAGCCAAGAATTAGGGGGAGGGCCAGAGACCCAGTACTTC.